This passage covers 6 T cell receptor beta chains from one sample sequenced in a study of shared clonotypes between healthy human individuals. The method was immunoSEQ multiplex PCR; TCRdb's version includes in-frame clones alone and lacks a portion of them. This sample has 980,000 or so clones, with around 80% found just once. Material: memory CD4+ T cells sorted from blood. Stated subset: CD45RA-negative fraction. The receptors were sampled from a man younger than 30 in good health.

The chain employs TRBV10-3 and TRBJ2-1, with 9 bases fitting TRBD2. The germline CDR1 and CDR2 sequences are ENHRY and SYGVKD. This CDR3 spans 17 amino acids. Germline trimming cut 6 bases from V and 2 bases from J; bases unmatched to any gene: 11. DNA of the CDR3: TGTGCCATCAGGGGTAGCGGGAGCACCACCCCCTACAATGAGCAGTTCTTC. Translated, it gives CAIRGSGSTTPYNEQFF.

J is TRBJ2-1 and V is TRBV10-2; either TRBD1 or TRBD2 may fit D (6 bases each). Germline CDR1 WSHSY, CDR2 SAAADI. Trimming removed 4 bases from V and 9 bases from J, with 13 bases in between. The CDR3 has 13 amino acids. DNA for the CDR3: TGCGCCAGCAGTGCCTTCTGGGGGGCTGAGCAGTTCTTC. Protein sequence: CASSAFWGAEQFF.

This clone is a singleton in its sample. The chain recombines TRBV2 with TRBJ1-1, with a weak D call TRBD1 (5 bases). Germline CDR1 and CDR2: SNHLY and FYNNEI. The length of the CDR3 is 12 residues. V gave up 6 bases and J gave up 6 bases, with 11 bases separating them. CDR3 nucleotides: TGTGCCAGCAGGGCGGGGGGTCCTGAAGCTTTCTTT. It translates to CASRAGGPEAFF.

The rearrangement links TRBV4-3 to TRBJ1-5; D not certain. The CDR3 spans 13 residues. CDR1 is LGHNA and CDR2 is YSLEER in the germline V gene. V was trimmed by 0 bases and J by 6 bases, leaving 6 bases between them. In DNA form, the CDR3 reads TGCGCCAGCAGCCAAGATGAGTTTCAGCCCCAGCATTTT. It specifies CASSQDEFQPQHF.

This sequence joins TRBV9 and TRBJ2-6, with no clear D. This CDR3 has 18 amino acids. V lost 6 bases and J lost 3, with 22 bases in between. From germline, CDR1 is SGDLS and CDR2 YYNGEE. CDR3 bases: TGTGCCAGCACGAGCCTACCTGGAAATAAAGGTGGGGCCAACGTCCTGACTTTC. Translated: CASTSLPGNKGGANVLTF.

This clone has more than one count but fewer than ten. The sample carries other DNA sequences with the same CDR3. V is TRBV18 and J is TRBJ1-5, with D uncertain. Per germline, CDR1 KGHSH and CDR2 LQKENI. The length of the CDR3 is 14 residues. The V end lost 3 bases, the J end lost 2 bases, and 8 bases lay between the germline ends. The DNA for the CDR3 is TGTGCCAGCTCACCGGTGAGGGGCAATCAGCCCCAGCATTTT. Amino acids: CASSPVRGNQPQHF.